The rows below give T cell receptor beta chains drawn from one sample of a study of blood T cell repertoires in COVID-19. Repertoires were generated with immunoSEQ multiplex PCR, while TCRdb's copy carries only in-frame clones and drops some. The sample includes 30,000 to 40,000 clones, 85% to 95% of them seen just once. Sequencing was carried out using peripheral blood. These receptors were collected from a male donor with active COVID-19. Each CDR3 is given without its conserved first and last residue. The D gene is left open where the match is weak.

V	D	CDR3
TRBV7-2	TRBD2	ASSPGGLGIPDTQY
TRBV18	TRBD1	ASSLGQGGLNTEAF
TRBV5-8	-	ASSLKGVDGELF
TRBV10-3	-	AISESALIEGGTEAF
TRBV6-1	-	AGTGQRDTGELF
TRBV5-4	-	ASSRRVANYGYT
TRBV11-1	-	ASSFSRVSEAF
TRBV3-1/TRBV3-2	-	ASSVTFTESYEQY
TRBV30	-	AWRWRENEKLF
TRBV6-5	-	ASNLHSGYEQY
TRBV23-1	TRBD1	ASSPGGTAYNEKLF
TRBV18	-	ASSPLGSGDYGYT
TRBV12-3/TRBV12-4	TRBD1	ASSKNRGETQY
TRBV7-9	TRBD1	ASSLISGQGADTIY
TRBV23-1	-	ASMTQDQPQH
TRBV5-1	-	ASSSGHRDTYGYT
TRBV6-5	TRBD1	ASSGGDSTNYGYT
TRBV7-6	-	ASSSGSGELF
TRBV9	-	ASSVEALNYGYT
TRBV4-3	-	ASSQDKGVRSPLH
TRBV7-2	-	ASSREPGSSETQY
TRBV14	-	ASSQRGGLRQY